Shown below are 16 T cell receptor beta chains from a single sample sequenced in a study of naive and memory T cell subsets. Study-wide results and limits: A few larger clonotypes appeared in naive repertoires, especially CD8, possibly memory cells re-expressing CD45RA.

The beta constant-region primer was an equimolar mix of two oligonucleotides covering TRBC1 and TRBC2. Nested alpha and beta constant-region primers with the SP2 primer drove four PCR rounds on ligated cDNA. A single record per CDR3 protein comes from TCRdb applying MiXCR to the UMI-ligation and nested PCR reads. The sample holds under 150,000 distinct CDR3 sequences, approximately 21% seen once. Their specific antigens are unknown. Sequences were obtained from naive CD8+ T cells from blood. The receptors were gathered from a human donor in good health.

J is TRBJ2-1 and V is TRBV2; 8 bases line up with TRBD1. V was pared by 6 bases and J by 9 bases, with 16 bases of the junction left unmatched. The CDR3 contains 16 residues. Germline V lookup: CDR1 SNHLY, CDR2 FYNNEI. CDR3 amino acids: CASRQGAADTDGEQFF. Here the CDR3 DNA reads TGTGCCAGCAGGCAGGGGGCGGCGGATACGGACGGTGAGCAGTTCTTC. Variable domain in full (rest from reference TRBV2 and TRBJ2-1): EPEVTQTPSHQVTQMGQEVILRCVPISNHLYFYWYRQILGQKVEFLVSFYNNEISEKSEIFDDQFSVERPDGSNFTLKIRSTKLEDSAMYFCASRQGAADTDGEQFFGPGTRLTVL.

This clonotype has just a few counts. The V call is TRBV7-8, the J call TRBJ2-7, with 8 bases identical to TRBD2. After removal of 5 bases from V and 0 bases from J, the junction contained 9 bases not matched to a gene. This CDR3 has 16 residues. In germline, CDR1 is SGHVS, CDR2 FQNEAQ. The CDR3 coding sequence is TGTGCCAGCAGCACACTAGCGGAGGGGCCCTCCTACGAGCAGTACTTC. Translated, it gives CASSTLAEGPSYEQYF. Together with reference TRBV7-8 and TRBJ2-7, the CDR3 gives the full variable domain: GAGVSQSPRYKVAKRGQDVALRCDPISGHVSLFWYQQALGQGPEFLTYFQNEAQLDKSGLPSDRFFAERPEGSVSTLKIQRTQQEDSAVYLCASSTLAEGPSYEQYFGPGTRLTVT.

The chain carries TRBV3-1 and TRBJ2-1; TRBD2 matches 16 bases. V lost 3 bases, J lost 8 bases, and 7 bases stayed unmatched. The germline CDR1 and CDR2 sequences are LGHDT and YNNKEL (reference sequence). This CDR3 comprises 17 residues. In DNA form, the CDR3 reads TGTGCCAGCAGCCAGACCCCGGGACTAGCGGGAGGGGATGAGCAGTTCTTC. Translation gives CASSQTPGLAGGDEQFF.

This chain uses TRBV29-1 with TRBJ2-7; tentatively, D is TRBD1 (6 bases). Between the trimmed V and J ends, which lost 3 bases and 4 bases, there was a span of 22 bases. CDR3 length equals 16 residues. Per the germline V gene, CDR1 is SQVTM and CDR2 is ANQGSEA. In DNA, the CDR3 is TGCAGCGTTGAGTGGGACAACACTGAGTCGGGTTACGAGCAGTACTTC. As protein: CSVEWDNTESGYEQYF.

This clonotype was counted between two and nine times. The J gene is TRBJ2-4, the V gene TRBV7-2, with D possibly matching TRBD1 (6 bases). The CDR3 has 16 amino acids. V was cut by 5 bases and J by 0 bases, with 14 bases left in between. Germline values: CDR1 SGHTA, CDR2 FQGNSA. The CDR3: CASSQVGQLAKNIQYF. For the CDR3, the DNA is TGTGCCAGCAGCCAAGTAGGACAGCTAGCCAAAAACATTCAGTACTTC.

The sample holds a few counts of this clonotype. V and J are TRBV6-5 and TRBJ1-2; D is unresolved. Germline loops: CDR1 MNHEY, CDR2 SVGAGI. The V end lost 6 bases, the J end lost 0 bases, and 8 bases lay between the germline ends. This CDR3 is 13 amino acids long. CDR3 nucleotide sequence: TGTGCCAGCAGCTTCTCAACTAACTATGGCTACACCTTC. Translating it yields CASSFSTNYGYTF.

This clonotype was seen a few times. The chain joins TRBV5-1 to TRBJ2-1, with D unresolved. Trimming stripped 0 bases from V and 8 bases from J, with 12 bases between. There are 14 residues in the CDR3. The V gene's germline CDR1 is SGHRS and CDR2 YFSETQ. The CDR3 DNA follows: TGCGCCAGCAGCTTGGCGGTTTCGGGTTATGAGCAGTTCTTC. Its protein is CASSLAVSGYEQFF.

In its sample, this clonotype was seen a few times. This rearrangement joins TRBV29-1 to TRBJ2-7; 9 bases align to TRBD2. Germline assignment: CDR1 SQVTM and CDR2 ANQGSEA. The CDR3 is 13 amino acids. Trimming took 7 bases from V and 3 from J; bases not matched to a gene: 7. CDR3 region: CSALAGESYEQYF. CDR3 nucleotides: TGCAGCGCTTTAGCGGGGGAAAGCTACGAGCAGTACTTC.

This clonotype has a handful of counts. The rearrangement uses TRBV24-1 and TRBJ2-5; D is unclear. The CDR3 totals 11 residues. Trimming left V 1 base short and J 7 bases short, with 3 bases between. Germline CDR1 reads KGHDR; CDR2 reads SFDVKD. The CDR3 bases are TGTGCCACCAGTGATTTTTCGACCCAGTACTTC. The encoded protein is CATSDFSTQYF.

The V and J genes are TRBV7-6 and TRBJ2-7, with D perhaps TRBD1 or TRBD2 (5 bases each). V was pared by 6 bases and J by 5 bases, with 14 bases between. The CDR3 runs 13 residues. CDR1 is SGHVS, CDR2 FNYEAQ, per germline. CDR3 sequence reads: CASRPGTSDEQYF. CDR3 sequence (DNA): TGTGCCAGCAGACCGGGGACGAGCGACGAGCAGTACTTC.

This clonotype was seen more than once but under ten times. This rearrangement joins TRBV20-1 to TRBJ2-3; D unresolved. Trimming cost V 0 bases and J 1 base, with 20 bases left between them. The CDR3 has 18 residues. The germline CDR1 and CDR2 sequences are DFQATT and SNEGSKA (reference sequence). Here the CDR3 reads CSARDLTEPRLGTDTQYF. CDR3 DNA sequence: TGCAGTGCTAGAGACCTTACCGAGCCTCGTCTCGGCACAGATACGCAGTATTTT.

This clonotype was counted a few times. This chain joins TRBV6-5 and TRBJ2-1, with 9 bases aligning to TRBD2. Germline CDR1 MNHEY, CDR2 SVGAGI. This CDR3 spans 15 amino acids. Trimming removed 0 bases from V and 9 bases from J; junction bases left unmatched: 6. Here the CDR3 DNA reads TGTGCCAGCAGTTACTCACAGACTAGCGGAGGTGAGCAGTTCTTC. It is translated as CASSYSQTSGGEQFF.

This clonotype was recorded a few times. CDR3 DNA: TGCAGTGCTAGCGGGGACAGCGACTATGGCTACACCTTC. Protein: CSASGDSDYGYTF. The chain is built from TRBV20-1 and TRBJ1-2; 7 positions match TRBD1. Germline assignment: CDR1 DFQATT and CDR2 SNEGSKA (reference sequence). CDR3 size: 13 residues. The J segment lost 3 bases and the V segment lost 3 bases, leaving 4 bases of the junction unmatched.

The chain employs TRBV7-2 and TRBJ2-2; D ambiguous. In germline, CDR1 is SGHTA, CDR2 FQGNSA. The CDR3 contains 13 residues. V shed 1 base and J shed 6 bases, with 6 bases lying between them. CDR3 sequence (DNA): TGTGCCAGCAGCTTAGGTCTAGCCGGGGAGCTGTTTTTT. It is translated as CASSLGLAGELFF.

This chain joins TRBV20-1 and TRBJ2-7; TRBD2 agrees at 8 bases. The V and J ends lost 0 bases and 4 bases, in that order; junction bases with no gene match: 14. The germline CDR1 and CDR2 sequences are DFQATT and SNEGSKA (reference sequence). The CDR3 runs 17 residues. The CDR3 here is CSARDSSGRGRSYEQYF. CDR3 nucleotide sequence: TGCAGTGCTAGAGATAGCAGCGGGAGAGGAAGGTCGTACGAGCAGTACTTC.

The J gene is TRBJ1-1, the V gene TRBV15; possibly TRBD1 for D (5 bases). Germline V gene data show CDR1 as LNHNV and CDR2 as YYDKDF (reference sequence). The CDR3 is made up of 16 amino acids. Trimming cost V 3 bases and J 0 bases, with 14 bases left between them. The CDR3 DNA sequence: TGTGCCACCAGCAGTTACGCCAGGGTTATGAACACTGAAGCTTTCTTT. It encodes CATSSYARVMNTEAFF.